A selection of T cell receptor beta chains follows, all from one sample in a study of blood T cell repertoires in COVID-19. Sequenced by immunoSEQ multiplex PCR; TCRdb stores in-frame clones only, minus some. The table shows about 210,000 clones, with 70% to 90% occurring only once. The specimen was peripheral blood. Every receptor here comes from a man between 40 and 49 years old with acute or convalescent COVID-19. CDR3s include the opening cysteine and the closing phenylalanine or tryptophan. The D gene is left open where the match is weak. Where a row states a size, it is once, few, many or the class of an expanded clone; other rows omit it.

D gene	clone size	V gene	J gene	CDR3 DNA	CDR3 protein
TRBD1	.	TRBV5-4	TRBJ2-7	TGTGCCAGCAGCGGGCCCGGGACAGGGTCCTACGAGCAGTACTTC	CASSGPGTGSYEQYF
TRBD1	.	TRBV29-1	TRBJ2-7	TGCAGCGTAGGCCAAGGACAGGGGGGAAGCGAGCAGTACTTC	CSVGQGQGGSEQYF
.	.	TRBV3-1/TRBV3-2	TRBJ1-2	TGTGCCAGCAGCCCCAATTCCAGGGGTAACTATGGCTACACCTTC	CASSPNSRGNYGYTF
.	.	TRBV21-1	TRBJ2-7	TGTGCCAGCAGCAAGGCTTGGCAGGCCCAGTACGAGCAGTACTTC	CASSKAWQAQYEQYF
TRBD2	.	TRBV6-2/TRBV6-3	TRBJ2-5	TGTGCCAGCAGCCCCCTAGCGGAGCAAGAGACCCAGTACTTC	CASSPLAEQETQYF
TRBD1	.	TRBV13	TRBJ2-7	TGTGCCAGCAGCCCCCGACAGGGTCGGGGCCCCTACGAGCAGTACTTC	CASSPRQGRGPYEQYF
.	.	TRBV5-1	TRBJ2-1	TGCGCCAGCAGCCTACAGGGAAGCGGGGATGAGCAGTTCTTC	CASSLQGSGDEQFF
.	once	TRBV3-1/TRBV3-2	TRBJ1-1	TGTGCCAGCAGCCAAAGGGGCACTGAAGCTTTCTTT	CASSQRGTEAFF
.	.	TRBV10-2	TRBJ1-2	TGCGCCAGCAGAAGCGCCGGGATCCAATATGGCTACACCTTC	CASRSAGIQYGYTF
TRBD1	.	TRBV27	TRBJ2-7	TGTGCCAGCAGTTCGACAGGGCCCGGAGGCTACGAGCAGTACTTC	CASSSTGPGGYEQYF
.	.	TRBV6-2/TRBV6-3	TRBJ2-1	TGTGCCAGCAGTTACTCGACCGCAGGGGCCCTACAGTTCTTC	CASSYSTAGALQFF
.	.	TRBV27	TRBJ1-5	TGTGCCAGCAGTCAAGACAGCTATAGCAATCAGCCCCAGCATTTT	CASSQDSYSNQPQHF
TRBD2	.	TRBV27	TRBJ2-5	TGTGCCAGCAGTTTTTTAGCGGGGGGGCCGGGTGAGACCCAGTACTTC	CASSFLAGGPGETQYF
.	once	TRBV7-9	TRBJ1-2	TGTGCCAGCAGCTCGGACGGACTCAATGGCTACACCTTC	CASSSDGLNGYTF
.	.	TRBV6-5	TRBJ1-3	TGTGCCAGCAGTTACTCGAGCCAGGATGGAAACACCATATATTTT	CASSYSSQDGNTIYF
.	.	TRBV18	TRBJ2-2	TGTGCCAGCTCCTTGGGGCAGGGGCTAAACACCGGGGAGCTGTTTTTT	CASSLGQGLNTGELFF
TRBD2	.	TRBV6-6	TRBJ2-1	TGTGCCAGCAGCCTGGGACTAGCGGGGAATGAGCAGTTCTTC	CASSLGLAGNEQFF
.	.	TRBV12-3/TRBV12-4	TRBJ2-3	TGTGCCACCAAAAGACAGACCGATACGCAGTATTTT	CATKRQTDTQYF
.	.	TRBV5-8	TRBJ2-7	TGTGCCAGCAACCTCTTAGCAGGGTCCTACGAGCAGTACTTC	CASNLLAGSYEQYF
TRBD1	.	TRBV6-5	TRBJ1-3	TGTGCCAGCAGTTACGACCGACAGGGGGGAAACACCATATATTTT	CASSYDRQGGNTIYF
.	.	TRBV4-1	TRBJ1-1	TGCGCCAGCAGCCCTGGGACTTCCCCTGAAGCTTTCTTT	CASSPGTSPEAFF